This T cell receptor (beta chain) was recorded in a study of Graves' ophthalmopathy and Graves' hyperthyroidism. Across the study: There was a collection of peripheral blood at initial diagnosis, before any treatment. Study-wide findings and caveats: The authors also found most expanded thyroid clonotypes above 0.001 frequency in blood.

In this sample, this clonotype turned up many times. The antigen is not known. V was shortened by 6 bases and J by 0 bases, with 8 bases between the two germline ends. The CDR3 is 13 residues long. Germline assignment: CDR1 WNHNN and CDR2 SYGVQD (reference sequence). Amplifying from RNA transcripts, the study obtained TCR beta CDR3 regions. A first-round RT-PCR used HTBI primers, followed by a second-round multiplex PCR. TCRdb processed the multiplex PCR reads anew with MiXCR; each CDR3 protein has one entry. The repertoire holds about 160,000 distinct CDR3 sequences, with more than 30% as singletons. The sequence was collected from a woman in her 40s with Graves' ophthalmopathy. The J gene is TRBJ1-1, the V gene TRBV10-1; a weak D match, TRBD1 (6 bases). The source material was peripheral blood. The DNA of the CDR3 is TGCGCCAGCAGACGGGACATGAACACTGAAGCTTTCTTT. Encoded protein: CASRRDMNTEAFF.